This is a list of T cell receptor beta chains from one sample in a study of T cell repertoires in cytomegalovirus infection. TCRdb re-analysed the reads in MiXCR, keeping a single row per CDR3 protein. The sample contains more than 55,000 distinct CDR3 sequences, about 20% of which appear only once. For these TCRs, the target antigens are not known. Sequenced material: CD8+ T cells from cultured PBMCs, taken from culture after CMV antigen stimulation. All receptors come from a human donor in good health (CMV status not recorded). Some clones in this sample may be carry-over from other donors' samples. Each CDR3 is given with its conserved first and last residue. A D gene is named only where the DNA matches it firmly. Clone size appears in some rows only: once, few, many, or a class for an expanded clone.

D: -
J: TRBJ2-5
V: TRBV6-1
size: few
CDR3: CASSEMPWDTLQETQYF
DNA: TGTGCCAGCAGTGAAATGCCTTGGGACACCCTCCAAGAGACCCAGTACTTC

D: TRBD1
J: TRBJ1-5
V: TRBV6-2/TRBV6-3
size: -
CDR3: CASSYSGTGEQPQHF
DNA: TGTGCCAGCAGTTATTCCGGGACAGGGGAACAGCCCCAGCATTTT

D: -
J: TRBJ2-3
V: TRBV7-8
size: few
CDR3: CASSLEAWSTDTQYF
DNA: TGTGCCAGCAGCTTAGAGGCGTGGAGCACAGATACGCAGTATTTT

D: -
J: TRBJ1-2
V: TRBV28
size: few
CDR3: CASGDGYGYTF
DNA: TGTGCCAGCGGCGACGGATATGGCTACACCTTC

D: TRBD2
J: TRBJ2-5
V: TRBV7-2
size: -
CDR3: CASSLAGTRIQETQYF
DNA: TGTGCCAGCAGCTTAGCCGGGACTAGGATCCAAGAGACCCAGTACTTC

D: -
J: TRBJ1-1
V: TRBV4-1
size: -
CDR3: CASSQDIGSGEAEAFF
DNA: TGCGCCAGCAGCCAAGATATCGGGTCAGGAGAGGCTGAAGCTTTCTTT

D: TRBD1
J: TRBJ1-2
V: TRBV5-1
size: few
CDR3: CASRSGQNYGYTF
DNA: TGCGCCAGCAGGTCGGGACAGAACTATGGCTACACCTTC

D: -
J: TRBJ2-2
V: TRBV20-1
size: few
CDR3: CSASHPHITGELFF
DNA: TGCAGTGCTAGTCATCCACACATCACCGGGGAGCTGTTTTTT

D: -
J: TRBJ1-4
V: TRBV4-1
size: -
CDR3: CASSPTGYGEKLFF
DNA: TGCGCCAGCAGCCCAACAGGGTATGGAGAAAAACTGTTTTTT

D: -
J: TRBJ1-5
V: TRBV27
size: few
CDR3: CASSAGRGNQPQHF
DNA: TGTGCCAGCAGTGCCGGGAGGGGGAATCAGCCCCAGCATTTT

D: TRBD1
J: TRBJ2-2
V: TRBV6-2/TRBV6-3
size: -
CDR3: CASSFTGQGVGELFF
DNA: TGTGCCAGCAGTTTCACGGGACAGGGTGTCGGGGAGCTGTTTTTT

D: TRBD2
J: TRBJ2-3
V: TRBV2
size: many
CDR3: CASSDWTSGADTQYF
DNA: TGTGCCAGCAGTGACTGGACTAGCGGGGCAGATACGCAGTATTTT

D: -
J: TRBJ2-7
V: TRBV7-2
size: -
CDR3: CASSLEYREWEQYF
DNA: TGTGCCAGCAGCTTAGAGTACAGGGAGTGGGAGCAGTACTTC

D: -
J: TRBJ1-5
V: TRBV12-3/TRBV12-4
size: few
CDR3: CASSRGQSQHF
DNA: TGTGCCAGCAGTAGAGGACAGAGCCAGCATTTT

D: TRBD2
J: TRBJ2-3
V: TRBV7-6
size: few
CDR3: CASSRTSGGAPDTQYF
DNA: TGTGCCAGCAGCCGGACTAGCGGGGGGGCCCCAGATACGCAGTATTTT

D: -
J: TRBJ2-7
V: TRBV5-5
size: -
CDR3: CASSLAAVYEQYF
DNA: TGTGCCAGCAGCCTTGCAGCAGTATACGAGCAGTACTTC

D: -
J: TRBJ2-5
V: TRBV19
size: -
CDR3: CASSGRTAQETQYF
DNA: TGTGCCAGTAGTGGCCGGACAGCTCAAGAGACCCAGTACTTC

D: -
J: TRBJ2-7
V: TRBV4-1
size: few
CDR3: CASSQVDSNSYEQYF
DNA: TGCGCCAGCAGCCAAGTTGACAGTAACTCCTACGAGCAGTACTTC

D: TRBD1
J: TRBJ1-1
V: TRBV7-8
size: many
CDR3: CASSTIPGQGTEAFF
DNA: TGTGCCAGCAGCACAATACCGGGACAGGGGACTGAAGCTTTCTTT

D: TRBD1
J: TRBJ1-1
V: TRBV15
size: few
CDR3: CATSLTGQGALAEAFF
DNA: TGTGCCACCAGCCTCACGGGCCAGGGGGCTTTAGCTGAAGCTTTCTTT

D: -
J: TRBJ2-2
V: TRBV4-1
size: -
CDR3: CASSQTTGELFF
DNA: TGCGCCAGCAGCCAAACGACCGGGGAGCTGTTTTTT

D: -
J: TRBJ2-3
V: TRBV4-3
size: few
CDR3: CASSQDPTGHLTDTQYF
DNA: TGCGCCAGCAGCCAAGATCCCACGGGACACCTCACAGATACGCAGTATTTT

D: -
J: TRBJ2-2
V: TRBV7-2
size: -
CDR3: CASSLNGGTGELFF
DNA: TGTGCCAGCAGTCTAAATGGGGGAACCGGGGAGCTGTTTTTT

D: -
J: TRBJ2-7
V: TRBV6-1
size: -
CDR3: CASSEDWGAREQYF
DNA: TGTGCCAGCAGTGAAGACTGGGGGGCCCGCGAGCAGTACTTC

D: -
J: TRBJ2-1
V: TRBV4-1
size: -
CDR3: CASSQDYPLNEQFF
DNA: TGCGCCAGCAGCCAAGACTACCCCCTCAATGAGCAGTTCTTC

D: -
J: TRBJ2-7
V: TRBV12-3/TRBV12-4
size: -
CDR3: CASSLTAPYEQYF
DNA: TGTGCCAGCAGTTTAACAGCCCCCTACGAGCAGTACTTC

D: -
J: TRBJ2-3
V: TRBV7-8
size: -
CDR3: CASRIHRDTDTQYF
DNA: TGTGCCAGCAGAATACACCGAGACACAGATACGCAGTATTTT

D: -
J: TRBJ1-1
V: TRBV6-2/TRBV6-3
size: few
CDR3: CASSPLTGLKLLTEAFF
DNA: TGTGCCAGCAGTCCACTTACGGGACTTAAATTACTCACTGAAGCTTTCTTT

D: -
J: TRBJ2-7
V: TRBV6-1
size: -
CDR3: CASSERGTIYEQYF
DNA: TGTGCCAGCAGTGAAAGGGGTACCATCTACGAGCAGTACTTC

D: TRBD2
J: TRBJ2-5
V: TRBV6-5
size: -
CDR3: CASTGLAGGAQYF
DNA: TGTGCCAGCACCGGACTAGCGGGAGGGGCCCAGTACTTC

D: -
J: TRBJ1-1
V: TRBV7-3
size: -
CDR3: CASSLTGRGNTEAFF
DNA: TGTGCCAGCAGCCTAACGGGGCGGGGGAACACTGAAGCTTTCTTT

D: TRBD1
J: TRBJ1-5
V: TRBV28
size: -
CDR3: CASSQTGVSQPQHF
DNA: TGTGCCAGCAGTCAGACAGGGGTCAGTCAGCCCCAGCATTTT

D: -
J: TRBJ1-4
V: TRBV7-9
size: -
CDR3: CASSLVSGGEPEKLFF
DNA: TGTGCCAGCAGCTTAGTATCTGGGGGGGAACCTGAAAAACTGTTTTTT

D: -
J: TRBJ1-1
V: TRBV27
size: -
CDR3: CASALMRNTEAFF
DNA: TGTGCCAGCGCCCTGATGAGAAACACTGAAGCTTTCTTT

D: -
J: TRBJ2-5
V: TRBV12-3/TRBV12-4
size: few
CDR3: CASSLSGVETQYF
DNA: TGTGCCAGCAGTTTATCGGGGGTAGAGACCCAGTACTTC

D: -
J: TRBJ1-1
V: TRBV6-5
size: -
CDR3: CASRIPYGGETEAFF
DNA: TGTGCCAGCAGGATACCATACGGGGGGGAGACTGAAGCTTTCTTT

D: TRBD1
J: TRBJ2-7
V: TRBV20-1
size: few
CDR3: CSARAIRTGATIYEQYF
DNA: TGCAGTGCTAGAGCCATCCGAACAGGGGCTACCATCTACGAGCAGTACTTC

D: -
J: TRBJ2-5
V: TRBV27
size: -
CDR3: CASSLSYSQETQYF
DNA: TGTGCCAGCAGTTTATCTTACAGCCAAGAGACCCAGTACTTC

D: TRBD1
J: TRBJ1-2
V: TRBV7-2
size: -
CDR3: CASSLVRQGLDGYTF
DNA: TGTGCCAGCAGCTTAGTGCGACAGGGATTAGATGGCTACACCTTC

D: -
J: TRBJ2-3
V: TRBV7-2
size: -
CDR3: CASSLGVDTQYF
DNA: TGTGCCAGCAGCTTAGGAGTAGATACGCAGTATTTT

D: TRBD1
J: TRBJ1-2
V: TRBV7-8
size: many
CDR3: CASSPSGTGFGGYTF
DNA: TGTGCCAGCAGCCCATCCGGGACAGGGTTCGGTGGCTACACCTTC